The rows below give T cell receptor beta chains drawn from one sample of a study of metastatic and nonmetastatic thyroid tumors. MiXCR reprocessed the PCR reads for TCRdb. Of 45,000 or so clones listed, roughly 4% were seen once; the top ten hold roughly 9.8%. The sequenced material came from blood. The receptors originated from a female donor with papillary thyroid cancer or a benign thyroid nodule (not recorded which). Some clones in this sample may be carry-over from other donors' samples. Both conserved end residues are part of each CDR3. The D gene is left open where the match is weak. Rows give clone size only sometimes, using once, few, many, or a class for an expanded clone.

V gene,D gene,clone size,J gene,CDR3 protein,CDR3 DNA
TRBV14,-,many,TRBJ1-1,CASSQGQLLNTEAFF,TGTGCCAGCAGCCAAGGCCAGCTTCTGAACACTGAAGCTTTCTTT
TRBV7-9,-,many,TRBJ2-5,CASSLSLGRVETQYF,TGTGCCAGCAGCTTATCTCTCGGCAGGGTAGAGACCCAGTACTTC
TRBV14,-,-,TRBJ2-5,CASSQDPSGAQETQYF,TGTGCCAGCAGCCAAGATCCGTCGGGGGCCCAAGAGACCCAGTACTTC
TRBV6-5,TRBD1,many,TRBJ2-2,CASSYWTGGDGELFF,TGTGCCAGCAGTTACTGGACAGGGGGCGACGGGGAGCTGTTTTTT
TRBV6-5,-,few,TRBJ1-2,CASTLRGRGSTF,TGTGCCAGCACTTTACGGGGTCGCGGCTCCACATTC
TRBV2,-,many,TRBJ2-1,CATPGQGASTSGRGEQFF,TGTGCCACCCCGGGACAGGGGGCTTCGACTAGCGGGAGAGGTGAGCAGTTCTTC
TRBV5-1,-,-,TRBJ2-1,CASSSGTPYNEQFF,TGCGCCAGCAGCTCCGGGACACCCTACAATGAGCAGTTCTTC
TRBV19,-,few,TRBJ2-1,CASNPRSYNEQFF,TGTGCCAGTAACCCCAGGTCCTACAATGAGCAGTTCTTC
TRBV6-1,-,-,TRBJ2-2,CASSDAATPNTGELFF,TGTGCCAGCAGTGATGCAGCAACCCCGAACACCGGGGAGCTGTTTTTT
TRBV11-2,TRBD1,few,TRBJ2-1,CASSPREGALYNEQFF,TGTGCCAGCAGCCCGCGAGAGGGGGCGCTGTACAATGAGCAGTTCTTC
TRBV11-2,-,many,TRBJ2-7,CASSLELGEQYF,TGTGCCAGCAGCTTAGAGCTTGGCGAGCAGTACTTC
TRBV5-1,-,few,TRBJ2-3,CASSLRSVITDTQYF,TGCGCCAGCAGCTTGAGGTCAGTTATCACAGATACGCAGTATTTT
TRBV11-2,-,many,TRBJ1-1,CASSPTDMNTEAFF,TGTGCCAGCAGCCCGACGGACATGAACACTGAAGCTTTCTTT
TRBV24-1,-,-,TRBJ2-7,CATSARNTPYEQYF,TGTGCCACCAGTGCCCGGAACACACCCTACGAGCAGTACTTC
TRBV20-1,-,few,TRBJ1-2,CSANQGRGVRNNYGYTF,TGCAGTGCGAACCAGGGTAGAGGTGTTCGGAATAACTATGGCTACACCTTC
TRBV4-1,-,many,TRBJ1-4,CASSQDQGTLNEKLFF,TGCGCCAGCAGCCAAGATCAAGGGACGCTTAATGAAAAACTGTTTTTT
TRBV2,-,many,TRBJ2-2,CASSASGGELFF,TGTGCCAGCAGTGCCAGCGGCGGGGAGCTGTTTTTT
TRBV5-1,-,few,TRBJ2-7,CASSPTGREQYF,TGCGCCAGCAGTCCGACAGGAAGGGAGCAGTACTTC
TRBV6-1,TRBD2,many,TRBJ2-7,CASRSLAGAHEQYF,TGTGCCAGCAGATCCCTAGCGGGAGCCCACGAGCAGTACTTC
TRBV6-1,TRBD1,-,TRBJ2-3,CASSPYGTGADTQYF,TGTGCCAGCAGTCCTTATGGGACAGGGGCAGATACGCAGTATTTT
TRBV19,TRBD2,-,TRBJ2-3,CASRPRWGGFTDTQYF,TGTGCCAGTAGACCCCGATGGGGGGGGTTCACAGATACGCAGTATTTT
TRBV24-1,TRBD2,many,TRBJ2-3,CATSDPREGQKDTQYF,TGTGCCACCAGTGACCCTCGGGAGGGCCAGAAAGATACGCAGTATTTT
TRBV7-9,-,many,TRBJ1-3,CASSGTGNTIYF,TGTGCCAGCAGCGGGACGGGGAACACCATATATTTT
TRBV12-3/TRBV12-4,-,many,TRBJ2-5,CASRSFLGVTQYF,TGTGCCAGCCGGTCCTTTTTGGGTGTGACCCAGTACTTC
TRBV12-3/TRBV12-4,-,-,TRBJ2-7,CASSFSKGYEQYF,TGTGCCAGCAGTTTTTCAAAAGGCTACGAGCAGTACTTC
TRBV5-4,TRBD1,-,TRBJ2-5,CASSQPGQGQETQYF,TGTGCCAGCAGCCAACCCGGACAGGGGCAAGAGACCCAGTACTTC
TRBV4-1,-,many,TRBJ1-2,CASSQDPGTRGYGYTF,TGCGCCAGCAGCCAAGATCCCGGGACCAGGGGCTATGGCTACACCTTC
TRBV30,-,few,TRBJ1-5,CAWGLGGNQPQHF,TGTGCCTGGGGTTTAGGTGGCAACCAGCCCCAGCATTTT
TRBV24-1,-,few,TRBJ2-1,CATSGTIGYNDQFF,TGTGCCACCAGTGGGACTATCGGTTACAATGATCAGTTCTTC
TRBV5-1,-,few,TRBJ2-3,CASSGHIGDTQYF,TGCGCCAGCAGCGGCCATATTGGAGATACGCAGTATTTT
TRBV10-3,-,many,TRBJ1-1,CAITSTGFNTEAFF,TGTGCCATCACCTCTACAGGGTTCAACACTGAAGCTTTCTTT
TRBV28,-,many,TRBJ1-5,CASSSLNQPQHF,TGTGCCAGCAGTTCTCTAAATCAGCCCCAGCATTTT
TRBV6-9,-,few,TRBJ1-2,CASSSSQGAAYGYTF,TGTGCCAGCAGTTCCTCCCAGGGTGCCGCCTATGGCTACACCTTC
TRBV6-1,TRBD2,few,TRBJ2-1,CASSDLAGGNEQFF,TGTGCCAGCAGTGACCTGGCGGGGGGGAATGAGCAGTTCTTC
TRBV12-3/TRBV12-4,-,many,TRBJ1-2,CASSLSSAQGAGGYTF,TGTGCCAGCAGTTTATCATCGGCGCAGGGTGCGGGGGGCTACACCTTC
TRBV10-3,TRBD1,many,TRBJ2-3,CAISPTGVGDTQYF,TGTGCCATCAGCCCGACAGGGGTTGGGGATACGCAGTATTTT
TRBV6-5,TRBD2,medium-sized,TRBJ2-2,CASSYWREGPTGELFF,TGTGCCAGCAGTTACTGGCGGGAGGGCCCGACCGGGGAGCTGTTTTTT
TRBV12-3/TRBV12-4,TRBD2,few,TRBJ2-2,CASRETSGSVGELFF,TGTGCCAGCAGGGAGACTAGCGGGAGTGTCGGGGAGCTGTTTTTT
TRBV30,-,many,TRBJ1-1,CAWRENTEAFF,TGTGCCTGGCGGGAGAACACTGAAGCTTTCTTT
TRBV27,-,many,TRBJ1-4,CASSRTATNEKLFF,TGTGCCAGCAGTAGGACAGCAACTAATGAAAAACTGTTTTTT